This T cell receptor (beta chain) was observed in a study of shared clonotypes between healthy human individuals. Study conclusions and caveats: The study sampled only blood, and tissue repertoires likely differ.

A note on this clone: The antigen is undetermined.

Libraries were prepared by immunoSEQ multiplex PCR; TCRdb keeps only in-frame clonotypes and omits some of them. This sample has approximately 810,000 clones; 85% to 95% occur once, and the top ten carry more than 20%. Naive CD8 cells lacked CD45RO, underwent positive selection for CCR7 and left out terminally differentiated effector memory CD45RA+ cells. Germline-derived CDR1 and CDR2 are MDHEN and SYDVKM. Trimming removed 8 bases from V and 2 bases from J, with 13 bases in between. The CDR3 has 13 residues. The sequenced sample was naive CD8+ T cells sorted from blood. This clonotype was obtained from a man aged 30 to 39 in good health. The rearrangement links TRBV28 to TRBJ2-7; no clear D. The CDR3, as DNA: TGTGCCAGCGGAACGACGACCCCCTACGAGCAGTACTTC. This encodes CASGTTTPYEQYF.